These 25 T cell receptor beta chains came from one sample sequenced in a study of shared clonotypes between healthy human individuals. Generated by immunoSEQ multiplex PCR, the TCRdb table keeps only in-frame clones and is missing some. The table lists nearly 1 million clones, 60% to 85% of them singletons. Sequenced: memory CD4+ T cells sorted from blood. The subset is: CD45RA-negative fraction. Receptors originate from a man aged 18 to 30 in good health.

The CDR3 region has the DNA TGTGCCAGCAGTGAATTGGGCCAGTATAATTCACCCCTCCACTTT. It is translated as CASSELGQYNSPLHF. The chain joins TRBV2 to TRBJ1-6; D remains ambiguous. V was trimmed by 2 bases and J by 4 bases, leaving 9 bases between them. This CDR3 is built from 15 residues. Germline values: CDR1 SNHLY, CDR2 FYNNEI.

On this clone: At one end, the junction sequence differs from germline, possibly due to a read error. The V and J genes are TRBV2 and TRBJ2-1; a possible D gene is TRBD2 (6 bases). Germline V lookup: CDR1 SNHLY, CDR2 FYNNEI. This CDR3 has 13 residues. The CDR3 protein is CANSGDSHNEQFF. CDR3 nucleotide sequence: TGTGCCAACAGTGGGGACTCACACAATGAGCAGTTCTTC.

This rearrangement joins TRBV6-4 to TRBJ1-2; D possibly corresponds to TRBD1 (6 bases). This CDR3 region has 15 residues. V was cut by 0 bases and J by 3 bases, with 11 bases left in between. The germline V gene encodes CDR1 MRHNA and CDR2 SNTAGT. In DNA form, the CDR3 reads TGTGCCAGCAGTGACTCTGGAGGGGGGGACTATGGCTACACCTTC. Amino acids: CASSDSGGGDYGYTF.

The rearrangement uses TRBV10-3 and TRBJ2-7, with D unresolved. The ends were cut back, 3 bases at V and 2 bases at J, with 5 bases in the middle. The CDR3 runs 12 residues. The germline V gene encodes CDR1 ENHRY and CDR2 SYGVKD. CDR3 sequence (DNA): TGTGCCATCAGTGATGAAACCTACGAGCAGTACTTC. It yields the protein CAISDETYEQYF.

The gene calls are TRBV5-1 and TRBJ1-2, with TRBD1 identical over 8 bases. Germline V gives CDR1 SGHRS, CDR2 YFSETQ. Losses at the gene ends were 4 bases for V and 6 bases for J; bases not matched to a gene: 5. The CDR3 is 13 amino acids. CDR3 nucleotide sequence: TGCGCCAGCAGCATGGGACAGGTGGATGGCTACACCTTC. Protein product: CASSMGQVDGYTF.

A note on this clone: Other DNA sequences within the sample encode an identical CDR3. CDR3 coding DNA: TGTGCCAGCAGACCCCCGGGACAGCTTAACTATGGCTACACCTTC. Protein: CASRPPGQLNYGYTF. J is TRBJ1-2 and V is TRBV28; 7 bases are shared with TRBD1. The CDR3 runs to 15 residues. Germline CDR1 and CDR2: MDHEN and SYDVKM. V was clipped by 6 bases and J by 1 base; unmatched bases: 8.

A single count supports this clone. The genes are TRBV9 and TRBJ1-1; 8 bases line up with TRBD1. Losses at the gene ends were 4 bases for V and 0 bases for J; bases not matched to a gene: 5. There are 15 residues in the CDR3. Germline V gene lookup returns CDR1 SGDLS and CDR2 YYNGEE. The CDR3 bases are TGTGCCAGCAGCATACAGGGGGACTTGAACACTGAAGCTTTCTTT. It translates to CASSIQGDLNTEAFF.

This clone has only one observation. The V gene is TRBV30, the J gene TRBJ2-1; D call uncertain. V was trimmed by 2 bases and J by 7 bases, leaving 6 bases between them. From germline, CDR1 is GTSNPN and CDR2 SVGIG (reference sequence). CDR3 size: 11 residues. CDR3 nucleotides: TGTGCCTGGAGTAACCGGAATGAGCAGTTCTTC. This sequence encodes CAWSNRNEQFF.

The chain employs TRBV30 and TRBJ2-3; 7 nucleotides agree with TRBD2. CDR3 length: 14 amino acids. Germline loops: CDR1 GTSNPN, CDR2 SVGIG (reference sequence). Trimming cost V 2 bases and J 6 bases; bases outside gene matches: 8. CDR3 sequence: CAWSRGGIADTQYF. CDR3 nucleotide sequence: TGTGCCTGGAGTAGGGGAGGGATAGCGGATACGCAGTATTTT.

The rearrangement uses TRBV5-4 and TRBJ1-2; TRBD1 matches at 7 bases. The germline V gene has CDR1 SGHNT and CDR2 YYREEE (reference sequence). V dropped 5 bases and J dropped 4; count of bases not matched to a gene: 2. The CDR3 loop spans 12 amino acids. CDR3 coding DNA: TGTGCCAGCAGGGGGGACAGCTATGGCTACACCTTC. Its translation is CASRGDSYGYTF.

This chain connects TRBV25-1 to TRBJ1-2; 7 bases map to TRBD1. Germline CDR1 MGHDK, CDR2 SYGVNS. The CDR3 is 12 residues long. Germline trimming cut 6 bases from V and 8 bases from J; bases unmatched to any gene: 6. CDR3 nucleotide sequence: TGTGCCAGCAGCACAGGGGCGAGGGGCTACACCTTC. Protein product: CASSTGARGYTF.

CDR3 loop: CASSLRTSGVGEQFF. The CDR3 region has the DNA TGTGCCAGCAGCTTAAGGACTAGCGGGGTGGGTGAGCAGTTCTTC. The chain recombines TRBV11-1 with TRBJ2-1; the match to TRBD2 covers 12 bases. Germline-derived CDR1 and CDR2 are SGHAT and FQDESV (reference sequence). V was clipped by 2 bases and J by 9 bases; unmatched bases: 5. This CDR3 region has 15 residues.

The chain recombines TRBV20-1 with TRBJ2-2; a possible D gene is TRBD2 (5 bases). The V end lost 3 bases, the J end lost 17 bases, and 16 bases lay between the germline ends. The CDR3 spans 11 residues. Looked up from germline, CDR1 is DFQATT and CDR2 is SNEGSKA (reference sequence). This CDR3 reads CSASSGNSLFF. The CDR3 DNA sequence: TGCAGTGCTAGTTCCGGGAACAGTCTATTTTTT.

The chain recombines TRBV2 with TRBJ2-5; D is perhaps TRBD1 (6 bases). Germline V gene lookup returns CDR1 SNHLY and CDR2 FYNNEI. V lost 7 bases, J lost 1 base, and 16 bases lay in between. This CDR3 contains 15 residues. This CDR3 reads CASKLEQGIQETQYF. CDR3 nucleotides: TGTGCCAGCAAGTTAGAACAGGGAATCCAAGAGACCCAGTACTTC.

This chain joins TRBV2 and TRBJ2-3; either TRBD1 or TRBD2 may fit D (5 bases each). Per the germline V gene, CDR1 is SNHLY and CDR2 is FYNNEI. The length of the CDR3 is 15 residues. Trimming took off 4 bases at V and 3 bases at J, with 14 bases between the two ends. For the CDR3, the DNA is TGTGCCAGCAGTGCCCGGGACCGGGGTACAGATACGCAGTATTTT. Protein product: CASSARDRGTDTQYF.

This rearrangement joins TRBV30 to TRBJ1-5; 7 bases are a match to TRBD1. With V trimmed by 5 bases and J by 2 bases, 18 bases remained unmatched. Germline lookup yields CDR1 GTSNPN and CDR2 SVGIG (reference sequence). The CDR3 totals 18 residues. CDR3 region: CAWSSGTVFFTGNQPQHF. The CDR3 DNA reads TGTGCCTGGTCCTCCGGGACAGTTTTCTTTACTGGCAATCAGCCCCAGCATTTT.

This rearrangement joins TRBV29-1 to TRBJ1-1, with D unresolved. Looked up from germline, CDR1 is SQVTM and CDR2 is ANQGSEA. The CDR3 totals 10 residues. The V end was cut by 0 bases, the J end by 5 bases, with 1 base between. The CDR3 sequence is CSVEETEAFF. The CDR3 region has the DNA TGCAGCGTTGAAGAGACTGAAGCTTTCTTT.

The chain links TRBV5-6 to TRBJ2-3, with D perhaps TRBD2 (6 bases). This CDR3 spans 18 amino acids. The germline CDR1 and CDR2 sequences are SGHDT and YYEEEE. V lost 7 bases and J lost 3, with 27 bases in between. Written as DNA, the CDR3 is TGTGCCAGCGGCCACATAAGCGGGTACGGGAGTTTGACAGATACGCAGTATTTT. This codes for CASGHISGYGSLTDTQYF.

V gene TRBV6-5 combines with J gene TRBJ2-7, with 9 bases aligning to TRBD1. Germline V gene sequence: CDR1 MNHEY, CDR2 SVGAGI. With V trimmed by 4 bases and J by 4 bases, 11 bases remained unmatched. The CDR3 covers 16 residues. The CDR3 is CASSSSGTGRAYEQYF. The CDR3 DNA is TGTGCCAGCAGTTCCTCCGGGACAGGGAGAGCGTACGAGCAGTACTTC.

The chain is built from TRBV5-1 and TRBJ1-1; D might be TRBD1 (6 bases). CDR1 and CDR2 (germline): SGHRS, YFSETQ. Trimming stripped 2 bases from V and 2 bases from J, with 16 bases between. This CDR3 is 16 amino acids long. The CDR3 sequence: CASSLQGGGLNTEAFF. The DNA for the CDR3 is TGCGCCAGCAGCTTACAGGGCGGGGGGCTAAACACTGAAGCTTTCTTT.

This clone came up once. The chain links TRBV18 to TRBJ2-5; D is undetermined. Germline CDR1 and CDR2: KGHSH and LQKENI. The ends were cut back, 4 bases at V and 4 bases at J, with 7 bases in the middle. CDR3 length: 12 amino acids. The chain's CDR3 is CASSLSPETQYF. Written as DNA, the CDR3 is TGTGCCAGCTCACTAAGTCCAGAGACCCAGTACTTC.

V and J are TRBV2 and TRBJ2-3; 8 positions match TRBD2. The trim removed 6 bases at V and 4 bases at J, leaving 12 bases unmatched. CDR3 length equals 16 residues. CDR1 SNHLY and CDR2 FYNNEI come from the germline V gene. CDR3 DNA: TGTGCCAGCAGCCTAGAAACCTCGACTAGCGCAGATACGCAGTATTTT. Protein sequence: CASSLETSTSADTQYF.

The J gene is TRBJ1-2, the V gene TRBV28; 9 bases are shared with TRBD1. This CDR3 has 14 amino acids. Trimming removed 6 bases from V and 7 bases from J; junction bases left unmatched: 9. CDR1 is MDHEN and CDR2 is SYDVKM in the germline V gene. Written as DNA, the CDR3 is TGTGCCAGCAGCGGGGGGGACAGGGTTCTTGGCTACACCTTC. This gives the protein CASSGGDRVLGYTF.

This chain uses TRBV5-1 with TRBJ2-1; the D gene could be TRBD1 or TRBD2 (6 bases each). The ends were cut back, 7 bases at V and 0 bases at J, with 17 bases in the middle. The CDR3 sequence is 16 residues long. Germline CDR1 and CDR2: SGHRS and YFSETQ. The CDR3 bases are TGCGCCAGCTCATCAACGGGGGCCCGCTCCTACAATGAGCAGTTCTTC. This sequence encodes CASSSTGARSYNEQFF.

This clone has just one count. The chain links TRBV11-2 to TRBJ2-3, with TRBD2 matching over 8 bases. Germline loops: CDR1 SGHAT, CDR2 FQNNGV. The V gene end was trimmed by 3 bases and the J gene end by 2 bases; junction bases not matched to a gene: 7. The CDR3 is 16 amino acids. CDR3: CASSLDGLALTDTQYF. The CDR3 DNA sequence: TGTGCCAGCAGCTTGGACGGACTAGCCCTCACAGATACGCAGTATTTT.